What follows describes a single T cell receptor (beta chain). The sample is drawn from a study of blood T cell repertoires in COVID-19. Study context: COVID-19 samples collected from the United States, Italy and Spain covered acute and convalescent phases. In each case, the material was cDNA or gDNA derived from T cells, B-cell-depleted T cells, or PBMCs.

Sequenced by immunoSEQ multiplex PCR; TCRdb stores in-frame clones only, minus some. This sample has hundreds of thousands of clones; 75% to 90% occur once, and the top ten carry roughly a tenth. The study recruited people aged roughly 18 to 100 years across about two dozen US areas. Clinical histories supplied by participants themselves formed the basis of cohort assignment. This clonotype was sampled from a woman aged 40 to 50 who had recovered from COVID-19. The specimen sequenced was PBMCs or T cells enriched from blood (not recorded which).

CDR3 region: CASSLGATGRETQYF. CDR3 DNA: TGTGCCAGCAGCTTAGGGGCGACAGGGCGAGAGACCCAGTACTTC. The J gene is TRBJ2-5, the V gene TRBV7-8; 7 bases are a match to TRBD1. J was trimmed by 4 bases and V by 1 base; bases with no gene match: 6. This CDR3 has 15 amino acids. The germline V gene encodes CDR1 SGHVS and CDR2 FQNEAQ.